This T cell receptor (beta chain) is from a study of blood T cell repertoires in COVID-19. In the study overall: The United States, Italy and Spain were the sources of the acute and convalescent COVID-19 samples. Nucleic acid was either cDNA or gDNA, and it came from T cells, B-cell-depleted T cells, or PBMCs.

Trimming shortened V by 4 bases and J by 4 bases, and 13 bases separated the two germline ends. Germline V lookup: CDR1 MNHEY, CDR2 SMNVEV (reference sequence). The length of the CDR3 is 14 residues. Profiled with immunoSEQ multiplex PCR; TCRdb holds only in-frame clones, not every one. This sample has 300,000 to 450,000 clones, with 85% found just once. The receptor comes from a woman between 18 and 29 years old with acute or convalescent COVID-19. Material for sequencing was peripheral blood. The chain links TRBV27 to TRBJ1-1; perhaps TRBD1 as D (5 bases). The CDR3, as DNA: TGTGCCAGCAGTTGGGGCGGGGGTTTCACTGAAGCTTTCTTT. As protein: CASSWGGGFTEAFF.